The 18 T cell receptor beta chains given below trace back to one sample, sequenced in a study of blood T cell repertoires in COVID-19. Clones were read by immunoSEQ multiplex PCR, and TCRdb kept only the in-frame ones, dropping some. Here the sample spans some 270,000 clones, around 90% being singletons. Sequences were obtained from PBMCs or T cells enriched from blood (not recorded which). These TCRs come from a woman in her twenties or thirties with acute COVID-19.

The chain links TRBV10-2 to TRBJ2-5; 8 bases fit TRBD1. This CDR3 region has 14 residues. The J segment lost 4 bases and the V segment lost 10 bases, leaving 11 bases of the junction unmatched. Germline V gene sequence: CDR1 WSHSY, CDR2 SAAADI. The CDR3 DNA is TGCGCCACCCGACTCTCAGGGGGCCCAGAGACCCAGTACTTC. It encodes CATRLSGGPETQYF.

This chain connects TRBV4-3 to TRBJ2-2, with D possibly matching TRBD1 (5 bases). Germline CDR1 reads LGHNA; CDR2 reads YSLEER. The CDR3 length is 15 residues. Between the trimmed V and J ends, which lost 4 bases and 6 bases, there was a span of 15 bases. CDR3 sequence: CASSLGRQGAGELFF. CDR3 bases: TGCGCCAGCAGCCTCGGAAGGCAGGGCGCCGGGGAGCTGTTTTTT.

The chain combines TRBV28 with TRBJ2-5; possibly TRBD1 for D (5 bases). Trimming removed 1 base from V and 5 bases from J, with 17 bases in between. This CDR3 comprises 16 residues. CDR1 and CDR2 (germline): MDHEN, SYDVKM. The CDR3: CASSLSPTAPWETQYF. The DNA of the CDR3 is TGTGCCAGCAGTTTATCTCCGACAGCCCCGTGGGAGACCCAGTACTTC.

The V and J genes are TRBV5-4 and TRBJ1-3, with 7 bases aligning to TRBD1. The CDR3 has 17 residues. Looked up from germline, CDR1 is SGHNT and CDR2 is YYREEE (reference sequence). V dropped 1 base and J dropped 0; count of bases not matched to a gene: 7. CDR3 nucleotide sequence: TGTGCCAGCAGCTTGATAGGGGGCGAGACCTCTGGAAACACCATATATTTT. This sequence encodes CASSLIGGETSGNTIYF.

The V and J genes are TRBV19 and TRBJ2-3; 7 nucleotides match TRBD1. Germline values: CDR1 LNHDA, CDR2 SQIVND (reference sequence). The CDR3 contains 14 residues. The trim removed 5 bases at V and 4 bases at J, leaving 6 bases unmatched. CDR3 DNA: TGTGCCAGTAGTGCGACAGGGTCCCCAGATACGCAGTATTTT. Translated, it gives CASSATGSPDTQYF. Full variable domain (rest looked up from reference TRBV19 and TRBJ2-3): DGGITQSPKYLFRKEGQNVTLSCEQNLNHDAMYWYRQDPGQGLRLIYYSQIVNDFQKGDIAEGYSVSREKKESFPLTVTSAQKNPTAFYLCASSATGSPDTQYFGPGTRLTVL.

The V gene is TRBV10-3, the J gene TRBJ1-1; D is possibly TRBD1 (6 bases). The CDR3 has 14 amino acids. Germline-derived CDR1 and CDR2 are ENHRY and SYGVKD. Trimming cost V 6 bases and J 1 base, with 12 bases left between them. Here the CDR3 reads CAIRGAERNTEAFF. The CDR3 bases are TGTGCCATCAGGGGGGCGGAAAGGAACACTGAAGCTTTCTTT.

V and J are TRBV5-1 and TRBJ2-3, with 10 bases identical to TRBD2. Per the germline V gene, CDR1 is SGHRS and CDR2 is YFSETQ. This CDR3 contains 16 residues. V gave up 4 bases and J gave up 4 bases; unmatched junction bases: 9. CDR3 bases: TGCGCCAGCAGCACGGCCGGGACTAGCGTTTCAGATACGCAGTATTTT. Translating gives CASSTAGTSVSDTQYF.

This clone was seen a single time. The sample holds other DNA sequences that translate to the same CDR3. The chain links TRBV5-1 to TRBJ1-5, with D hard to call. Trimming took 2 bases from V and 0 from J, leaving 9 bases between them. The CDR3 length is 15 residues. Germline CDR1 reads SGHRS; CDR2 reads YFSETQ. For the CDR3, the DNA is TGCGCCAGCAGCTTAGATGGAGATAGCAATCAGCCCCAGCATTTT. It encodes CASSLDGDSNQPQHF.

The gene calls are TRBV6-2 or TRBV6-3 and TRBJ2-7; the match to TRBD2 covers 8 bases. Germline CDR1 is MNHEY and CDR2 is SVGEGT. The CDR3 consists of 14 residues. Trimming at V came to 2 bases and at J to 7 bases, leaving 7 bases not matched to a gene. The CDR3 reads CASSYLGTSEEQYF. As DNA, the CDR3 is TGTGCCAGCAGTTACCTAGGGACTAGTGAGGAGCAGTACTTC.

The chain carries TRBV6-6 and TRBJ1-1; the D is unclear. V lost 6 bases, J lost 3 bases, and 20 bases lay in between. Germline V gives CDR1 MNHNY, CDR2 SVGAGI (reference sequence). The CDR3 runs 16 residues. CDR3 sequence reads: CASSSRGLIKDTEAFF. CDR3 nucleotides: TGTGCCAGCAGCTCACGTGGACTAATCAAGGACACTGAAGCTTTCTTT.

CDR3 nucleotides: TGTGCCAGCAGCCAAGAAGGGACAAAGAACACTGAAGCTTTCTTT. It encodes CASSQEGTKNTEAFF. This sequence joins TRBV3-1 (or the pseudogene TRBV3-2) and TRBJ1-1, with D tentatively TRBD1 (6 bases). This CDR3 spans 15 amino acids. The V and J ends lost 0 bases and 1 base respectively, with 9 bases between them. The germline gives CDR1 LGHDT, CDR2 YNNKEL (reference sequence).

The chain employs TRBV27 and TRBJ2-2, with D maybe TRBD1 (5 bases). V lost 2 bases and J 4 bases, leaving 14 bases between the germline ends. The CDR3 extends over 16 amino acids. Germline V gives CDR1 MNHEY, CDR2 SMNVEV (reference sequence). The DNA for the CDR3 is TGTGCCAGCAGTTTAGTTGGGCAGGGTCGCACCGGGGAGCTGTTTTTT. Its translation: CASSLVGQGRTGELFF.

The V and J genes are TRBV27 and TRBJ2-3; the match to TRBD2 covers 7 bases. Trimming cost V 1 base and J 5 bases; bases outside gene matches: 6. The CDR3 extends over 15 amino acids. The germline V gene encodes CDR1 MNHEY and CDR2 SMNVEV (reference sequence). The CDR3 nucleotides are TGTGCCAGCAGTTTATTGGGGGGGATCGGAGATACGCAGTATTTT. Amino acids: CASSLLGGIGDTQYF.

CDR3 sequence reads: CSASEGLADEQFF. DNA for the CDR3: TGCAGTGCTAGTGAGGGACTAGCCGATGAGCAGTTCTTC. V and J are TRBV20-1 and TRBJ2-1; TRBD2 matches 9 bases. There are 13 residues in the CDR3. The ends lost 3 bases at V and 8 bases at J; junction bases unmatched: 5. Germline-derived CDR1 and CDR2 are DFQATT and SNEGSKA (reference sequence).

This chain links TRBV29-1 with TRBJ1-5; D uncertain. The germline V gene encodes CDR1 SQVTM and CDR2 ANQGSEA. The ends were cut back, 1 base at V and 1 base at J, with 5 bases in the middle. The length of the CDR3 is 13 residues. CDR3 in amino acids: CSVEVGSNQPQHF. DNA for the CDR3: TGCAGCGTTGAAGTGGGCAGCAATCAGCCCCAGCATTTT.

This clone occurred a few times. The V call is TRBV3-1 (or the pseudogene TRBV3-2), the J call TRBJ2-7; 15 positions agree with TRBD2. This CDR3 comprises 16 residues. Germline V CDR1 and CDR2: LGHDT, YNNKEL (reference sequence). V shed 0 bases and J 7 bases; nucleotides not matched to a gene: 4. CDR3 sequence (DNA): TGTGCCAGCAGCCAAGAGGGACTAGCGGGAGGTGTTGAGCAGTACTTC. Translation gives CASSQEGLAGGVEQYF.

This sequence joins TRBV3-1 (or the pseudogene TRBV3-2) and TRBJ1-5; D may be TRBD1 (6 bases). The V gene's germline CDR1 is LGHDT and CDR2 YNNKEL (reference sequence). The CDR3 extends over 17 amino acids. V was trimmed by 3 bases and J by 0 bases, leaving 15 bases between them. CDR3 in amino acids: CASSQGGGGDSNQPQHF. The DNA of the CDR3 is TGTGCCAGCAGCCAGGGCGGAGGGGGGGATAGCAATCAGCCCCAGCATTTT.

CDR3 sequence reads: CASNPSPTPFLGTDTQYF. The CDR3 DNA reads as TGTGCCAGCAACCCTAGCCCAACCCCGTTTTTGGGCACAGATACGCAGTATTTT. The J gene is TRBJ2-3, the V gene TRBV21-1; the table's D gene call, TRBD2, was not cross checked with the DNA. TRBV21-1 is shown as a pseudogene. The CDR3 totals 18 residues.